The 21 T cell receptor beta chains below come from one sample, sequenced in a study of early T cells in non-severe SARS-CoV-2 infection. TCRdb reprocessed the 5' RACE reads with MiXCR, giving one entry per CDR3 protein. This sample has just under 45,000 distinct CDR3 sequences, with around 9.9% found just once. Material for sequencing was whole blood. Receptors originate from an adult who was a healthcare worker with PCR-confirmed SARS-CoV-2 infection or an uninfected control (not recorded which).

The V gene is TRBV19, the J gene TRBJ1-2, with D uncertain. CDR1 and CDR2 from the germline V gene are LNHDA and SQIVND (reference sequence). V lost 7 bases, J lost 4 bases, and 13 bases lay in between. The CDR3 has 13 amino acids. CDR3 loop: CASTSGATYGYTF. The DNA for the CDR3 is TGTGCCAGTACAAGCGGTGCGACCTATGGCTACACCTTC. The variable domain in full, completed from reference TRBV19 and TRBJ1-2, reads DGGITQSPKYLFRKEGQNVTLSCEQNLNHDAMYWYRQDPGQGLRLIYYSQIVNDFQKGDIAEGYSVSREKKESFPLTVTSAQKNPTAFYLCASTSGATYGYTFGSGTRLTVV.

This clonotype was recorded many times. The chain joins TRBV5-6 to TRBJ1-4; maybe TRBD1 (5 bases). Per germline, CDR1 SGHDT and CDR2 YYEEEE. Trimming shortened V by 4 bases and J by 10 bases, and 14 bases separated the two germline ends. The CDR3 covers 13 residues. The CDR3 sequence: CASSGTQRRKLFF. The CDR3 DNA reads as TGTGCCAGCAGCGGGACCCAAAGAAGAAAACTGTTTTTT.

V gene TRBV5-1 combines with J gene TRBJ1-2; perhaps TRBD1 as D (5 bases). Trimming stripped 4 bases from V and 3 bases from J, with 10 bases between. Germline V gene sequence: CDR1 SGHRS, CDR2 YFSETQ. There are 13 residues in the CDR3. CDR3 in amino acids: CASSPGRDYGYTF. CDR3 DNA: TGCGCCAGCAGCCCGGGACGGGACTATGGCTACACCTTC.

The gene calls are TRBV6-2 or TRBV6-3 and TRBJ1-1; D is possibly TRBD1 (5 bases). Germline V gene lookup returns CDR1 MNHEY and CDR2 SVGEGT. With 6 bases removed from V and 11 bases from J, the gap between germline ends came to 19 bases. CDR3 length: 13 amino acids. The CDR3 is CASSRGDGLIAFF. The DNA for the CDR3 is TGTGCCAGCAGCCGGGGGGACGGTCTGATCGCTTTCTTT.

This clonotype was seen a few times. The chain employs TRBV3-1 and TRBJ1-4; 9 bases are a match to TRBD1. In germline, CDR1 is LGHDT, CDR2 YNNKEL (reference sequence). The CDR3 totals 15 residues. The junction had 7 bases not matched to a gene; V was cut back by 6 bases and J by 5 bases. CDR3 DNA sequence: TGTGCCAGCAGGGCCGGGACAGGGCGGAATGAAAAACTGTTTTTT. Its protein product is CASRAGTGRNEKLFF.

The table lists this clonotype with a count of one. This chain joins TRBV29-1 and TRBJ2-3; D perhaps matches TRBD2 (5 bases). Germline assignment: CDR1 SQVTM and CDR2 ANQGSEA. V lost 6 bases to trimming and J lost 1 base, with 11 bases between them. CDR3 length equals 13 residues. The DNA for the CDR3 is TGCAGCGTCTCCCCCGGGGGCACAGATACGCAGTATTTT. Protein sequence: CSVSPGGTDTQYF.

V usage is TRBV5-4 and J usage is TRBJ2-6; 7 nucleotides match TRBD1. After removal of 5 bases from V and 0 bases from J, the junction contained 8 bases not matched to a gene. Per germline, CDR1 SGHNT and CDR2 YYREEE (reference sequence). The CDR3 consists of 17 residues. CDR3 region: CASRDGQANSGANVLTF. The CDR3 nucleotides read TGTGCCAGCAGAGACGGACAGGCGAACTCTGGGGCCAACGTCCTGACTTTC.

The chain is built from TRBV7-3 and TRBJ1-1, with 7 bases that match TRBD1. This CDR3 is 13 amino acids long. With 5 bases clipped from V and 13 bases from J, the junction kept 13 bases outside the gene matches. The germline V gene encodes CDR1 SGHTA and CDR2 FQGTGA. CDR3 in DNA: TGTGCCAGCAGCCGTGCCGGGACAGAAGTAGTTTTCTTT. It specifies CASSRAGTEVVFF.

This clonotype turned up a few times. The CDR3 loop is CASSSRVSPLHF. DNA for the CDR3: TGTGCCAGCAGTTCCAGGGTTTCACCCCTCCACTTT. The chain uses TRBV6-5 and TRBJ1-6, with TRBD1 as a possible D gene (5 bases). The CDR3 length is 12 residues. V lost 4 bases and J 9 bases, leaving 7 bases between the germline ends. CDR1 and CDR2 from the germline V gene are MNHEY and SVGAGI.

This clonotype was detected a few times. This chain's CDR3 is CASSYSPSGTGDNYGYTF. In DNA form, the CDR3 reads TGTGCCAGCAGTTACTCGCCTTCGGGGACAGGAGATAACTATGGCTACACCTTC. The chain joins TRBV6-5 to TRBJ1-2; 8 bases are a match to TRBD1. The germline V gene has CDR1 MNHEY and CDR2 SVGAGI. This CDR3 contains 18 residues. The junction had 10 bases not matched to a gene; V was cut back by 0 bases and J by 1 base.

This chain joins TRBV20-1 and TRBJ1-1; D is possibly TRBD1 (6 bases). Germline assignment: CDR1 DFQATT and CDR2 SNEGSKA (reference sequence). The CDR3 is 13 residues long. CDR3 protein: CAAPWGAGTEAFF. The DNA of the CDR3 is TGCGCCGCGCCATGGGGGGCCGGCACTGAAGCTTTCTTT.

In its sample, this clonotype was seen many times. V gene TRBV29-1 combines with J gene TRBJ1-5; 7 nucleotides match TRBD1. The CDR3 has 12 residues. With V trimmed by 6 bases and J by 5 bases, 4 bases remained unmatched. The V gene's germline CDR1 is SQVTM and CDR2 ANQGSEA. In DNA form, the CDR3 reads TGCAGCGTCCGGGACAGTCATCAGCCCCAGCATTTT. It yields the protein CSVRDSHQPQHF.

This clonotype appeared a few times. The chain is built from TRBV18 and TRBJ1-5; D uncertain. CDR1 KGHSH and CDR2 LQKENI come from the germline V gene. This CDR3 is 14 amino acids long. Trimming removed 2 bases from V and 4 bases from J, with 9 bases in between. CDR3 DNA sequence: TGTGCCAGCTCACCAGGCAGGAAGAATCAGCCCCAGCATTTT. Protein product: CASSPGRKNQPQHF.

About this clonotype itself: Just one base apart from a much larger clone, this may be a read error. This rearrangement joins TRBV6-1 to TRBJ1-5; the D is unclear. The length of the CDR3 is 15 residues. Trimming took 1 base from V and 11 from J, leaving 18 bases between them. Per germline, CDR1 MNHNS and CDR2 SASEGT. CDR3 in amino acids: CASSEGNLDFGSQHF. As DNA, the CDR3 is TGTGCCAGCAGTGAAGGGAACCTTGATTTTGGGTCCCAGCATTTT.

The sample holds many counts of this clonotype. The J gene is TRBJ1-2, the V gene TRBV12-5; D is unresolved. CDR1 is LGHNT, CDR2 FRNRAP, per germline. The V end was cut by 5 bases, the J end by 1 base, with 8 bases between. The CDR3 has 13 amino acids. In DNA form, the CDR3 reads TGTGCTAGTGGTACCGGGATTAACTATGGCTACACCTTC. It codes for CASGTGINYGYTF.

The CDR3 reads CSTQAGLSGGYTF. CDR3 coding DNA: TGCAGCACCCAGGCGGGGCTGTCGGGTGGCTACACCTTC. This chain connects TRBV29-1 to TRBJ1-2; D perhaps matches TRBD1 (5 bases). With 8 bases removed from V and 7 bases from J, the gap between germline ends came to 20 bases. Germline V gene data show CDR1 as SQVTM and CDR2 as ANQGSEA. The CDR3 contains 13 residues.

The sample holds many counts of this clonotype. This chain links TRBV2 with TRBJ1-1; D gene ambiguous. Between the trimmed V and J ends, which lost 3 bases and 4 bases, there was a span of 21 bases. CDR3 length equals 17 residues. Germline-derived CDR1 and CDR2 are SNHLY and FYNNEI. The CDR3: CASSEIFPLGRGTEAFF. CDR3 bases: TGTGCCAGCAGTGAGATTTTCCCTCTAGGGCGAGGCACTGAAGCTTTCTTT.

The V gene is TRBV7-9, the J gene TRBJ2-1; no clear D gene. This CDR3 has 14 residues. Trimming took off 3 bases at V and 2 bases at J, with 8 bases between the two ends. Germline assignment: CDR1 SEHNR and CDR2 FQNEAQ (reference sequence). The CDR3 sequence: CASSFSNPYNEQFF. The CDR3 nucleotides read TGTGCCAGCAGCTTTTCCAATCCCTACAATGAGCAGTTCTTC.

V is TRBV7-8 and J is TRBJ2-5; 7 nucleotides match TRBD1. The germline V gene has CDR1 SGHVS and CDR2 FQNEAQ. The CDR3 totals 15 residues. V trimming: 4 bases; J trimming: 1 base; junction bases outside the gene matches: 6. CDR3 loop: CASSSDRDLQETQYF. The CDR3 nucleotides are TGTGCCAGCAGCTCAGACAGGGATCTCCAAGAGACCCAGTACTTC.

This chain links TRBV7-8 with TRBJ1-5; TRBD1 matches at 9 bases. The length of the CDR3 is 15 residues. Losses at the gene ends were 4 bases for V and 4 bases for J; bases not matched to a gene: 5. Germline lookup yields CDR1 SGHVS and CDR2 FQNEAQ. CDR3 sequence (DNA): TGTGCCAGCAGCTCTGCCGGGACAGGGAATCAGCCCCAGCATTTT. It is translated as CASSSAGTGNQPQHF.

V and J are TRBV25-1 and TRBJ2-1; 10 bases map to TRBD2. V gave up 3 bases and J gave up 3 bases; unmatched junction bases: 8. In germline, CDR1 is MGHDK, CDR2 SYGVNS. This CDR3 has 17 residues. CDR3 region: CASSDELAGINYNEQFF. As DNA, the CDR3 is TGTGCCAGCAGTGACGAACTAGCGGGGATCAACTACAATGAGCAGTTCTTC.